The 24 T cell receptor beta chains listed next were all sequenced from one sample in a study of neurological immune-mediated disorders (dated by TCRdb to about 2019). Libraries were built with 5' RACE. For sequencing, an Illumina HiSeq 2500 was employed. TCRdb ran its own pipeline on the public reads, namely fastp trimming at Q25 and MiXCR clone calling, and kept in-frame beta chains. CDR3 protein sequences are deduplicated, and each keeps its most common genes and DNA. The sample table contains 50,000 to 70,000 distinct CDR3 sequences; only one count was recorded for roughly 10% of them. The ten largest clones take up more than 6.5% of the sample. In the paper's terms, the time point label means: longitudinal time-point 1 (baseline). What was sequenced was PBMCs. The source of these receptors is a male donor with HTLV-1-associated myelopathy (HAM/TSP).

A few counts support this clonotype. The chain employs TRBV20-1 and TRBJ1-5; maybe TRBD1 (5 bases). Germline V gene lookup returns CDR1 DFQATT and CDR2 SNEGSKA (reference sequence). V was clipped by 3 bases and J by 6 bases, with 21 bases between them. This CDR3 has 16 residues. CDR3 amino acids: CSARGLGEGRSQPQHF. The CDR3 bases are TGCAGTGCTAGGGGACTAGGGGAGGGTCGGAGTCAGCCCCAGCATTTT.

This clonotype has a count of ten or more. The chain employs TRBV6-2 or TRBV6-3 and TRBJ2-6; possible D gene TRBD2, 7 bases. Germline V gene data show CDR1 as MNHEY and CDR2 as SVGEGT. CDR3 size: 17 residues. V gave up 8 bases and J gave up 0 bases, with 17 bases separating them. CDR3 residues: CASLVGGRYSGANVLTF. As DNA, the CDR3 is TGTGCCAGCTTGGTCGGGGGGCGATACTCTGGGGCCAACGTCCTGACTTTC.

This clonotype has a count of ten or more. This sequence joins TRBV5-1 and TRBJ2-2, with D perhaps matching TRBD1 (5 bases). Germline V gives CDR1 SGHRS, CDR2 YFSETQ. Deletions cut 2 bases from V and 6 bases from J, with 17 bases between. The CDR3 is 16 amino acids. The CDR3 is CASSFTQGALPGELFF. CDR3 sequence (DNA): TGCGCCAGCAGCTTTACTCAGGGCGCTCTTCCCGGGGAGCTGTTTTTT.

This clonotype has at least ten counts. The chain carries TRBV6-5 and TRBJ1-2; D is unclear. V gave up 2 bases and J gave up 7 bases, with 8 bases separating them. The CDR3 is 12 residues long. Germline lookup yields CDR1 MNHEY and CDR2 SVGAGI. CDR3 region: CASSYLGSGYTF. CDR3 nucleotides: TGTGCCAGCAGTTACCTAGGAAGTGGCTACACCTTC.

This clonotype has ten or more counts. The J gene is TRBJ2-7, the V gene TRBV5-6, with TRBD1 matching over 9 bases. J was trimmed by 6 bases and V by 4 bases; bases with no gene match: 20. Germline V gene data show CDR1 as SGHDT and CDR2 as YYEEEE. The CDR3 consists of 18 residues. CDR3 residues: CASSPLARTGTGIGEQYF. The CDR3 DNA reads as TGTGCCAGCAGCCCCCTCGCGCGAACCGGGACAGGGATTGGCGAGCAGTACTTC.

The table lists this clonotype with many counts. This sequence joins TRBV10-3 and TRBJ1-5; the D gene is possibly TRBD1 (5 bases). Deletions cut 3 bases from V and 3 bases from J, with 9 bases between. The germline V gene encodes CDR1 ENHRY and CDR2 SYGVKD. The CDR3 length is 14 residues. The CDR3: CAISDLGANQPQHF. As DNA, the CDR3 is TGTGCCATCAGTGATCTCGGGGCCAATCAGCCCCAGCATTTT.

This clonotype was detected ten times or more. CDR3 DNA: TGTGCCAGCAGCCCCGTTCGGGGGGGCATAGTGGATGAGCAGTTCTTC. Its protein is CASSPVRGGIVDEQFF. The gene calls are TRBV9 and TRBJ2-1; 8 nucleotides align to TRBD2. J gave up 8 bases and V 4 bases, and 14 bases lay outside the gene matches. The CDR3 runs 16 residues. From germline, CDR1 is SGDLS and CDR2 YYNGEE.

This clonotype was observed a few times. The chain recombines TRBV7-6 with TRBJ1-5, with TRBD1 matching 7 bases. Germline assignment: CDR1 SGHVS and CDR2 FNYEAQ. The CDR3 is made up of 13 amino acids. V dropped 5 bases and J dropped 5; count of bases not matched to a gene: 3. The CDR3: CASSLDRYQPQHF. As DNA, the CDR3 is TGTGCCAGCAGCCTGGACAGGTATCAGCCCCAGCATTTT.

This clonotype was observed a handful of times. The CDR3 sequence: CASSRQTNEQYF. In nucleotides, the CDR3 is TGTGCCAGCAGTCGACAGACCAACGAGCAGTACTTC. The chain combines TRBV6-6 with TRBJ2-7, with D perhaps TRBD1 (5 bases). The CDR3 covers 12 residues. V was trimmed by 5 bases and J by 5 bases, leaving 10 bases between them. Germline V gene lookup returns CDR1 MNHNY and CDR2 SVGAGI (reference sequence).

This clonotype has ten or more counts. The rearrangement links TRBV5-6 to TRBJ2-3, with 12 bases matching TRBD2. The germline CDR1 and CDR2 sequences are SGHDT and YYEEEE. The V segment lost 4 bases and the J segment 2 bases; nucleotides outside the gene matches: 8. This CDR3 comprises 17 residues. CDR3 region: CASSPPLAGGYTDTQYF. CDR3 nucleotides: TGTGCCAGCAGCCCGCCACTAGCGGGGGGCTACACAGATACGCAGTATTTT.

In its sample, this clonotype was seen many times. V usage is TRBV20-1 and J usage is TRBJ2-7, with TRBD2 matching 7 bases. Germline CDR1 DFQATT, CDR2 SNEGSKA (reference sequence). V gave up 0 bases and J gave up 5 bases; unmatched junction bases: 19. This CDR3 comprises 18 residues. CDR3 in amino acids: CSARDPGEGYSFKDEQYF. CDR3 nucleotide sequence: TGCAGTGCTAGAGATCCGGGGGAGGGGTATAGTTTTAAGGACGAGCAGTACTTC.

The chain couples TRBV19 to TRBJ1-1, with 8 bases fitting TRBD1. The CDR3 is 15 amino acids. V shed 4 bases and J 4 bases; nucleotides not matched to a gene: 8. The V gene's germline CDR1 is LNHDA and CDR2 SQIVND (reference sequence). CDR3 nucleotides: TGTGCCAGTAGTACAGGGGGCGATTCGGTCACTGAAGCTTTCTTT. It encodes CASSTGGDSVTEAFF.

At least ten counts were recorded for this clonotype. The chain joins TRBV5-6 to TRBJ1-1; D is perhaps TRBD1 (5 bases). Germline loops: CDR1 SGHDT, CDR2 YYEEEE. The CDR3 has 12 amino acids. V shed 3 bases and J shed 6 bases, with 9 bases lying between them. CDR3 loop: CASSSGYPEAFF. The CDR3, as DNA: TGTGCCAGCAGCTCAGGGTACCCTGAAGCTTTCTTT.

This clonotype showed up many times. The CDR3 loop reads CASSPTGQGGEAFF. For the CDR3, the DNA is TGTGCCAGCAGCCCGACTGGACAGGGTGGTGAAGCTTTCTTT. This sequence joins TRBV7-2 and TRBJ1-1; 8 bases map to TRBD1. J lost 7 bases, V lost 5 bases, and 9 bases had no gene match. CDR1 SGHTA and CDR2 FQGNSA come from the germline V gene. The CDR3 is 14 amino acids. Full variable domain (missing parts from reference TRBV7-2 and TRBJ1-1): GAGVSQSPSNKVTEKGKDVELRCDPISGHTALYWYRQSLGQGLEFLIYFQGNSAPDKSGLPSDRFSAERTGGSVSTLTIQRTQQEDSAVYLCASSPTGQGGEAFFGQGTRLTVV.

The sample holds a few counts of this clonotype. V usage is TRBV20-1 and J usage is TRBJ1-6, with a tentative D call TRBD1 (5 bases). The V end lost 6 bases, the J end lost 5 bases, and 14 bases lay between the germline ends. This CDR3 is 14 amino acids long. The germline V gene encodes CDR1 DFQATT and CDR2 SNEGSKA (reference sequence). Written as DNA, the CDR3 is TGCAGTGCCCCTCTAGGGGCGGATAATTCACCCCTCCACTTT. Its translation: CSAPLGADNSPLHF.

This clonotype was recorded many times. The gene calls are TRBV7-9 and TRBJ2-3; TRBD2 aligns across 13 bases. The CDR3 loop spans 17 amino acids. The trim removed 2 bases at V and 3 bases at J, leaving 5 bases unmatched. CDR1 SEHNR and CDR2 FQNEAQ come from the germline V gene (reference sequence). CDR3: CASSLTGTSGATDTQYF. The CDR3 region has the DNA TGTGCCAGCAGCTTAACCGGGACTAGCGGGGCTACAGATACGCAGTATTTT.

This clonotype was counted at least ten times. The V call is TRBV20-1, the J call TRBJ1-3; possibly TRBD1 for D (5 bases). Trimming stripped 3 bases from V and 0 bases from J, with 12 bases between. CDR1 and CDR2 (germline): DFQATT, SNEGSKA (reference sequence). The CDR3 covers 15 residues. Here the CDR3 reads CSASYRGSSGNTIYF. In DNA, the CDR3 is TGCAGTGCTAGTTATAGGGGATCCTCTGGAAACACCATATATTTT.

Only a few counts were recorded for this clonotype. CDR3 DNA sequence: TGTGCCAGTAGTCGGGACAGCATGAACACTGAAGCTTTCTTT. Encoded protein: CASSRDSMNTEAFF. The J gene is TRBJ1-1, the V gene TRBV19, with 7 bases matching TRBD1. In germline, CDR1 is LNHDA, CDR2 SQIVND (reference sequence). V lost 5 bases to trimming and J lost 0 bases; unmatched junction nucleotides: 3. The CDR3 length is 14 residues.

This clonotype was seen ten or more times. CDR3 sequence: CASGAGTQTTDTQYF. CDR3 nucleotide sequence: TGTGCTAGTGGTGCCGGGACCCAAACTACAGATACGCAGTATTTT. This rearrangement joins TRBV12-5 to TRBJ2-3, with D perhaps given as TRBD1 or TRBD2 (5 bases each). This CDR3 is 15 amino acids long. V lost 5 bases and J 3 bases, leaving 15 bases between the germline ends. Germline V gene data show CDR1 as LGHNT and CDR2 as FRNRAP.

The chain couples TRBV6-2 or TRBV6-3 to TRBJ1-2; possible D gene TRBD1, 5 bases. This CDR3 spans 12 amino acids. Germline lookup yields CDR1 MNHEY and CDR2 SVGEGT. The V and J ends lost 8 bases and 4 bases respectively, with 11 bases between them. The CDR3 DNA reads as TGTGCCAGCGACAAGGGGCCCTATGGCTACACCTTC. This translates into CASDKGPYGYTF.

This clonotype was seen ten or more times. CDR3 bases: TGCGCCAGCAGCCAGGTGGAAAACAGGGTTTCTGAAGCTTTCTTT. It translates to CASSQVENRVSEAFF. The chain carries TRBV5-1 and TRBJ1-1; weak D call: TRBD1 (6 bases). This CDR3 is built from 15 residues. Germline V gives CDR1 SGHRS, CDR2 YFSETQ. Trimming left V 4 bases short and J 6 bases short, with 19 bases between.

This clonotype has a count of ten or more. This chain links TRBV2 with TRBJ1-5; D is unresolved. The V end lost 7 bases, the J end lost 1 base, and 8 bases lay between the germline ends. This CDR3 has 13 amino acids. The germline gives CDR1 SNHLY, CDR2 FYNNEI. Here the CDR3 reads CASKSESNQPQHF. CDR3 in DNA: TGTGCCAGCAAATCCGAGAGCAATCAGCCCCAGCATTTT.

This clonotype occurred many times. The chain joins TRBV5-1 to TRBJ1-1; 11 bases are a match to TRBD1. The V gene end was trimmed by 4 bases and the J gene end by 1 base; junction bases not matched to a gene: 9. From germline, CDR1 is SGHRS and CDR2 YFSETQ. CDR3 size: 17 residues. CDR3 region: CASSPEGTGGWNTEAFF. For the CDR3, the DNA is TGCGCCAGCAGCCCGGAGGGGACAGGGGGGTGGAACACTGAAGCTTTCTTT.

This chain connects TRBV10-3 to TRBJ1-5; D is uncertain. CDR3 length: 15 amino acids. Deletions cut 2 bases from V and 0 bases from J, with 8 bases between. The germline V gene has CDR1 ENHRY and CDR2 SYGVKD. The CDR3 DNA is TGTGCCATCAGTGAGGAGGTCTTTAGCAATCAGCCCCAGCATTTT. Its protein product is CAISEEVFSNQPQHF.